This TCR beta chain comes out of a study of T cells in Graves' hyperthyroidism and ophthalmopathy. In the case of this clonotype: Its antigen remains unknown.

Researchers took RNA transcripts and amplified the TCR beta CDR3 regions from them. The TCR CDR3 first-round RT-PCR relied on the HTBI primer set. TCRdb reprocessed the multiplex PCR reads with MiXCR, giving one entry per CDR3 protein. The table includes about 290,000 distinct CDR3 sequences, 15% to 20% detected once. V lost 2 bases, J lost 6 bases, and 15 bases lay in between. This CDR3 region has 14 residues. Germline V lookup: CDR1 SGHRS, CDR2 YFSETQ. Overall study findings and caveats: In blood, most of the thyroid clonotypes expanded above 0.001 were also present. In simple terms, a model built on 13 V-J features told ophthalmopathy apart from stable hyperthyroidism. Ophthalmopathy was predicted by the model a median of roughly 6 months ahead of onset.

What was sequenced was blood. This chain uses TRBV5-1 with TRBJ2-7; D may correspond to TRBD1 or TRBD2 (7 bases each). The clonotype originates from a woman aged 55-75 years with Graves' ophthalmopathy. The CDR3 nucleotides read TGCGCCAGCAGCTTTGGCGGGAGACAGGGCGAGCAGTACTTC. Its translation is CASSFGGRQGEQYF.